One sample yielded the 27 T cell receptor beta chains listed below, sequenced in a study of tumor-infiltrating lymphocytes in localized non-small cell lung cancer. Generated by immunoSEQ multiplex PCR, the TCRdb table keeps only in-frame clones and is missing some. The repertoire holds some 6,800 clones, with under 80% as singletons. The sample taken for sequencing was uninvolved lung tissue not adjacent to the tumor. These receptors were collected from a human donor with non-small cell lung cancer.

The CDR3 nucleotides are TGTGCCAGCAGCTCTCAGGGAGGCAATCAGCCCCAGCATTTT. Its protein product is CASSSQGGNQPQHF. The chain is built from TRBV7-6 and TRBJ1-5; D is possibly TRBD1 (5 bases). Trimming pared 4 bases from V and 2 bases from J, leaving 9 bases between. Germline-derived CDR1 and CDR2 are SGHVS and FNYEAQ. The CDR3 totals 14 residues.

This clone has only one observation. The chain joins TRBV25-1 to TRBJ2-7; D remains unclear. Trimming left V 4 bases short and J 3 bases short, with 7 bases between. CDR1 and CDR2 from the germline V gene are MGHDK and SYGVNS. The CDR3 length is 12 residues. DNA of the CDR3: TGTGCCAGCAGTGGGACGATCTACGAGCAGTACTTC. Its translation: CASSGTIYEQYF.

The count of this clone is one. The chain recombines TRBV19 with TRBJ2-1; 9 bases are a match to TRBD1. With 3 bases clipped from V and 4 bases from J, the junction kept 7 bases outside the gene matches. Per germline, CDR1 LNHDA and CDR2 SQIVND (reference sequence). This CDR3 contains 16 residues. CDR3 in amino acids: CASSISGTGTYNEQFF. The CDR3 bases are TGTGCCAGTAGTATCTCCGGGACAGGGACTTACAATGAGCAGTTCTTC.

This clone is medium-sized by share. The CDR3 coding sequence is TGTGCCAGCAGGCCAGGGGGCGCTTTTGAAAAACTGTTTTTT. Encoded protein: CASRPGGAFEKLFF. V gene TRBV7-2 combines with J gene TRBJ1-4; 8 positions agree with TRBD1. CDR3 length: 14 residues. Germline assignment: CDR1 SGHTA and CDR2 FQGNSA. J was trimmed by 7 bases and V by 6 bases; bases with no gene match: 7. The variable domain in full, completed from reference TRBV7-2 and TRBJ1-4, reads GAGVSQSPSNKVTEKGKDVELRCDPISGHTALYWYRQSLGQGLEFLIYFQGNSAPDKSGLPSDRFSAERTGGSVSTLTIQRTQQEDSAVYLCASRPGGAFEKLFFGSGTQLSVL.

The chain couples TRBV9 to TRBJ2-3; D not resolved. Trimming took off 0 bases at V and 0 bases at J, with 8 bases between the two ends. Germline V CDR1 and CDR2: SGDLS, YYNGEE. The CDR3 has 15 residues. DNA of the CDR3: TGTGCCAGCAGCGTAGGGCCCACTAGCACAGATACGCAGTATTTT. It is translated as CASSVGPTSTDTQYF.

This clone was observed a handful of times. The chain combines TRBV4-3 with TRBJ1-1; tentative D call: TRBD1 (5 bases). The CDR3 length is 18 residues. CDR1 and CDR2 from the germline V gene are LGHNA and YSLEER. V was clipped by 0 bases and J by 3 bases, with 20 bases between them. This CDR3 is CASSQDYRNYQVDTEAFF. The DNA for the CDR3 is TGCGCCAGCAGCCAAGACTACAGGAACTACCAGGTGGACACTGAAGCTTTCTTT.

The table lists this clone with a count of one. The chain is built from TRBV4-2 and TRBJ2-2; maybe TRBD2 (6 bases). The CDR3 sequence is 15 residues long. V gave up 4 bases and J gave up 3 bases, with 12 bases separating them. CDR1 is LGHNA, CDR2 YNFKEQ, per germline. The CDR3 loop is CASSPGSGDTGELFF. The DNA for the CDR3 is TGTGCCAGCAGCCCAGGGTCGGGAGACACCGGGGAGCTGTTTTTT.

CDR3 DNA sequence: TGTGCCCGGGGGGGGGACGGACCTAAGAACACTGAAGCTTTCTTT. It translates to CARGGDGPKNTEAFF. V usage is TRBV21-1 and J usage is TRBJ1-1. TRBV21-1 is shown as a pseudogene. The CDR3 has 15 residues.

CDR3 in amino acids: CSPTAAYGYTF. CDR3 nucleotide sequence: TGCAGTCCAACAGCGGCCTATGGCTACACCTTC. This sequence joins TRBV20-1 and TRBJ1-2; unclear D gene. CDR1 DFQATT and CDR2 SNEGSKA come from the germline V gene (reference sequence). This CDR3 comprises 11 residues. Between the trimmed V and J ends, which lost 8 bases and 4 bases, there was a span of 11 bases.

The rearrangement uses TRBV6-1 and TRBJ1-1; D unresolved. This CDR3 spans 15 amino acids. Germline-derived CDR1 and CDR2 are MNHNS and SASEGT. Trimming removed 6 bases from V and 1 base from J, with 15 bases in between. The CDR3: CASSGTGFANTEAFF. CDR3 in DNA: TGTGCCAGCAGCGGAACGGGGTTCGCGAACACTGAAGCTTTCTTT.

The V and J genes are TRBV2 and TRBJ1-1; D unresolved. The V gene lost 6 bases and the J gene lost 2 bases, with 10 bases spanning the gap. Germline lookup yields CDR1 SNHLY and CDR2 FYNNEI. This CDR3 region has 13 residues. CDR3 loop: CASSSGLNTEAFF. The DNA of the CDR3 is TGTGCCAGCAGCAGTGGACTCAACACTGAAGCTTTCTTT.

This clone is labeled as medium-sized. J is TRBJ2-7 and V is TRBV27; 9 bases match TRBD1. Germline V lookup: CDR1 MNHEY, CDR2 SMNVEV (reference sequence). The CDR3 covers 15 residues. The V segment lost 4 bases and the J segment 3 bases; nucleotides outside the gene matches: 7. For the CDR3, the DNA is TGTGCCAGCAGTTCAGGACAGGGGACCCTCTACGAGCAGTACTTC. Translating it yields CASSSGQGTLYEQYF.

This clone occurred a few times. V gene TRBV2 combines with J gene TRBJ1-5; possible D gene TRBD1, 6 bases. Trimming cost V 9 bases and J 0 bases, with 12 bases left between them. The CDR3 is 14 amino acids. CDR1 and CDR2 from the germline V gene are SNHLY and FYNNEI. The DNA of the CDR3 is TGTGCCAGTACAGGGACCCATAGCAATCAGCCCCAGCATTTT. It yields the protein CASTGTHSNQPQHF.

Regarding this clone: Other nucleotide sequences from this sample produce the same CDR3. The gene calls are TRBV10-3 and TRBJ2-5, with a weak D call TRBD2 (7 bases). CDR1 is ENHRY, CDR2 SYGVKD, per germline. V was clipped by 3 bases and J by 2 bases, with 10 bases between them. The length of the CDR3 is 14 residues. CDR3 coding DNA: TGTGCCATCAGTGAAGGGGGGGAGCAAGAGACCCAGTACTTC. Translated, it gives CAISEGGEQETQYF.

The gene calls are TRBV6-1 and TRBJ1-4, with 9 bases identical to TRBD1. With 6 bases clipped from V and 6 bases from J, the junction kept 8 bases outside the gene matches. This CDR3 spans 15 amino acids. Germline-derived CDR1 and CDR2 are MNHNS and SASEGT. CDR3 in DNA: TGTGCCAGCAGCTATACAGGGGGCGCGGATGAAAAACTGTTTTTT. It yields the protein CASSYTGGADEKLFF.

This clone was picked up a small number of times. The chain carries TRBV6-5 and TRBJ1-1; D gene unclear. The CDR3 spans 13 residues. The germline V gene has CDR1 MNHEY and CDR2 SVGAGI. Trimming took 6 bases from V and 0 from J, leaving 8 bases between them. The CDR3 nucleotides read TGTGCCAGCAGGCAGTCTATGAACACTGAAGCTTTCTTT. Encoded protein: CASRQSMNTEAFF.

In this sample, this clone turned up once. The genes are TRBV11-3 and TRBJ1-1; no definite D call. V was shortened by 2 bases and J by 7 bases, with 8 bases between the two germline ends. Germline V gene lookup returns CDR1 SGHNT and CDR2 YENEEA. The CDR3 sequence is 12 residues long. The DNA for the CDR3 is TGTGCCAGCAGCTTAACGGGCGTTGAAGCTTTCTTT. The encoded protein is CASSLTGVEAFF.

CDR3 sequence reads: CASREGYSPLHF. In DNA form, the CDR3 reads TGTGCCAGCAGAGAGGGATACTCACCCCTCCACTTT. This chain links TRBV6-5 with TRBJ1-6; D unresolved. CDR3 size: 12 residues. Germline CDR1 MNHEY, CDR2 SVGAGI. Trimming removed 6 bases from V and 10 bases from J, with 10 bases in between.

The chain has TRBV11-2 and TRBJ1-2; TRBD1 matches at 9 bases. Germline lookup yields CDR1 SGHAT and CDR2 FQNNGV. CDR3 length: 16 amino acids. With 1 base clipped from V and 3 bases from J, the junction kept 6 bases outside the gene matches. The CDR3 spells CASSLVSGTGHYGYTF. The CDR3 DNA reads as TGTGCCAGCAGCTTAGTATCGGGGACAGGGCACTATGGCTACACCTTC.

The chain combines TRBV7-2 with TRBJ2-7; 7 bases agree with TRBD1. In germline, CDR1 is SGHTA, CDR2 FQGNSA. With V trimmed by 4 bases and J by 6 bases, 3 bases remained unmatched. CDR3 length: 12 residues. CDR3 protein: CASSYRGGEQYF. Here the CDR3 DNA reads TGTGCCAGCAGCTACAGGGGCGGCGAGCAGTACTTC.

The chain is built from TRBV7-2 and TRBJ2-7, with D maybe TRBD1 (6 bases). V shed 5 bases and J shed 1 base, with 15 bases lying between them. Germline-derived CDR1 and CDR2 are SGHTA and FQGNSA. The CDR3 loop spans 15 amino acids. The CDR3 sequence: CASSRNGQPSYEQYF. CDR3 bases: TGTGCCAGCAGCCGGAACGGACAGCCATCCTACGAGCAGTACTTC.

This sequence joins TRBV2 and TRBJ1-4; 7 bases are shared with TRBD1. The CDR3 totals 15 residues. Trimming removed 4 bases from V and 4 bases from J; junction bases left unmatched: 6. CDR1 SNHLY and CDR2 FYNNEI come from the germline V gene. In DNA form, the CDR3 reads TGTGCCAGCAGTGTCCAGGGGGGGGATAATGAAAAACTGTTTTTT. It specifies CASSVQGGDNEKLFF.

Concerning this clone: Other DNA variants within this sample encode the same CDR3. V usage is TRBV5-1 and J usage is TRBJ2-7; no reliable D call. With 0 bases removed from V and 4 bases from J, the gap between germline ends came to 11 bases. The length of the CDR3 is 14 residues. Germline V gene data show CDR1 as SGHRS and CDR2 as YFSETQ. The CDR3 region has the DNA TGCGCCAGCAGCTTGGTCGTCTCCCCGTACGAGCAGTACTTC. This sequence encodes CASSLVVSPYEQYF.

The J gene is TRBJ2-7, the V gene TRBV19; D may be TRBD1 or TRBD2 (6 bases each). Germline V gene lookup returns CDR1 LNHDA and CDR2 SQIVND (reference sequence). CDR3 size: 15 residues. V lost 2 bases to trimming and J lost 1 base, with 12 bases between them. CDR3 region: CASSISGGPSYEQYF. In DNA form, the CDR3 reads TGTGCCAGTAGTATATCTGGGGGGCCATCCTACGAGCAGTACTTC.

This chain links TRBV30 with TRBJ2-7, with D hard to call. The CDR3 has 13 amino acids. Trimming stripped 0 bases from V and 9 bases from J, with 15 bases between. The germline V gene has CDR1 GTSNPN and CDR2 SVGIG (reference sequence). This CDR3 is CAWSVGLTMGQYF. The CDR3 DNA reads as TGTGCCTGGAGTGTAGGCCTAACTATGGGGCAGTACTTC.

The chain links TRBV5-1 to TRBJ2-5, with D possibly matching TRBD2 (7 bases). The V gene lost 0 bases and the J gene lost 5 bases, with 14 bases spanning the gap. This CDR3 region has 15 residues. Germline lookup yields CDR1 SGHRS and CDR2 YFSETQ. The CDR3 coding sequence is TGCGCCAGCAGCTTGGGTGGCGGGGGCCGGGAGACCCAGTACTTC. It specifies CASSLGGGGRETQYF. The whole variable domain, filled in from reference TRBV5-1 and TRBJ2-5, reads KAGVTQTPRYLIKTRGQQVTLSCSPISGHRSVSWYQQTPGQGLQFLFEYFSETQRNKGNFPGRFSGRQFSNSRSEMNVSTLELGDSALYLCASSLGGGGRETQYFGPGTRLLVL.

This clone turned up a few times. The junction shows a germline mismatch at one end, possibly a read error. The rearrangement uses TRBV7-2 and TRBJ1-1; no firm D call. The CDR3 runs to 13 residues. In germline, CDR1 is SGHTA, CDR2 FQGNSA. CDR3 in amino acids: CASSLEPVTGAFF. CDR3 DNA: TGTGCCAGCAGCTTAGAACCGGTTACTGGAGCTTTCTTT.